The clone carrying this T cell receptor beta chain was seen a few times. The J segment lost 3 bases and the V segment lost 5 bases, leaving 7 bases of the junction unmatched. Germline V gives CDR1 SGHDN, CDR2 FVKESK. This CDR3 has 15 residues. The data are from a study of blood T cells in healthy people across ages. Alongside a J-beta primer mix, a sample-barcoded 5' primer served in a second PCR lasting about 6 to 11 cycles. Every single cDNA molecule received a tag from a template-switch adaptor with 12 random nucleotides. TCRdb analysed the 5' RACE reads with MiXCR anew, one entry per CDR3 protein. The sample has approximately 1,100,000 distinct CDR3 sequences, 45% seen once.

The sequencing sample was made of blood. The V gene is TRBV14, the J gene TRBJ2-4; 7 bases align to TRBD1. This clonotype was obtained from a woman in her sixties in good health. CDR3 protein: CASSGTGVGKNIQYF. The CDR3 coding sequence is TGTGCCAGCAGCGGTACAGGGGTGGGCAAAAACATTCAGTACTTC.